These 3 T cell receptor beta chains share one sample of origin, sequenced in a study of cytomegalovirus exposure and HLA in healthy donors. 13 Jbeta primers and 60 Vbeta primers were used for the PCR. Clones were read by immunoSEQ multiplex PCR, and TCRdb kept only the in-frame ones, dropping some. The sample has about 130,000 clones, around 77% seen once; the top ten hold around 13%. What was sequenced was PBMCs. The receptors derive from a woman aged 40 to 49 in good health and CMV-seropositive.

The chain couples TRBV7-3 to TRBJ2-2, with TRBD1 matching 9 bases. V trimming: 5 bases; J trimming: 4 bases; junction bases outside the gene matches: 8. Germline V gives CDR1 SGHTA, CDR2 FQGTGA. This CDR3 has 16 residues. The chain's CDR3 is CASSLNRGQGTGELFF. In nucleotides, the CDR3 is TGTGCCAGCAGCCTTAACAGGGGGCAGGGCACCGGGGAGCTGTTTTTT.

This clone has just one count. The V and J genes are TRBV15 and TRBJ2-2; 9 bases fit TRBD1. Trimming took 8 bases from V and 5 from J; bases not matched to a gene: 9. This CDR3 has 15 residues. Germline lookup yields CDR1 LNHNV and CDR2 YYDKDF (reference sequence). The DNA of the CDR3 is TGTGCCACCGGGGATGGGGACAGGGAGACCGGGGAGCTGTTTTTT. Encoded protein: CATGDGDRETGELFF.

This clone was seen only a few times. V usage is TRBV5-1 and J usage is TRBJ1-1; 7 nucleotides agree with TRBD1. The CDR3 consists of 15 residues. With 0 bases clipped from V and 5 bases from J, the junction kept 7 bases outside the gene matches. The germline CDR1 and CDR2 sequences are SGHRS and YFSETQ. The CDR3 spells CASSLAPGGKTEAFF. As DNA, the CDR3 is TGCGCCAGCAGCTTGGCCCCAGGGGGAAAAACTGAAGCTTTCTTT.